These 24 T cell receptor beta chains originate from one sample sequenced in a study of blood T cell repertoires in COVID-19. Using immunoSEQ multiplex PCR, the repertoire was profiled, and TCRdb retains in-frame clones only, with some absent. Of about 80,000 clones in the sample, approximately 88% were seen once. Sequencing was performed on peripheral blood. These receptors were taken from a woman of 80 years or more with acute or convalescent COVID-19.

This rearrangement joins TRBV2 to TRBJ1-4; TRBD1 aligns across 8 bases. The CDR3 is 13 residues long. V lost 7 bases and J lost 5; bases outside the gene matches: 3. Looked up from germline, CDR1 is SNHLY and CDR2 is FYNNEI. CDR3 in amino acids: CASTGDRNEKLFF. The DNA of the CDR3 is TGTGCCAGCACTGGGGACAGGAATGAAAAACTGTTTTTT.

CDR3 nucleotide sequence: TGCGCCAGCAGCCCTAATCTCGGACAGGGGTCCCAAGAGACCCAGTACTTC. Translated: CASSPNLGQGSQETQYF. The V and J genes are TRBV4-3 and TRBJ2-5, with 9 bases identical to TRBD1. The CDR3 contains 17 residues. J was trimmed by 1 base and V by 4 bases; bases with no gene match: 10. CDR1 and CDR2 from the germline V gene are LGHNA and YSLEER.

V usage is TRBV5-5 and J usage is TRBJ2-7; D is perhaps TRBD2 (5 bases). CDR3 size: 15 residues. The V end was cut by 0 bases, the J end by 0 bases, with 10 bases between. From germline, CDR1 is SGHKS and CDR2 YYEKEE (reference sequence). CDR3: CASSLALGVSYEQYF. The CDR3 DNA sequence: TGTGCCAGCAGCTTGGCCCTCGGGGTCTCCTACGAGCAGTACTTC.

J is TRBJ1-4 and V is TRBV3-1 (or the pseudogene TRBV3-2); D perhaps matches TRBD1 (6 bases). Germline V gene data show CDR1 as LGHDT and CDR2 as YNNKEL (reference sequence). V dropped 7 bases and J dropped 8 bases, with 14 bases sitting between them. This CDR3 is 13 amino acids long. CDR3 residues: CASTTGLEEKLFF. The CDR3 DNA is TGTGCCAGCACCACAGGGTTGGAGGAAAAACTGTTTTTT.

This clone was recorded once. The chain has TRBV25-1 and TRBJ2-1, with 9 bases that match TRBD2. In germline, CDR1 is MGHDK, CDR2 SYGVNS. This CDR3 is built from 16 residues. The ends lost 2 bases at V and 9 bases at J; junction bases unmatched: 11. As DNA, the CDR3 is TGTGCCAGCAGTGAAGGCCCTCGGCGGGAGGGACGTGAGCAGTTCTTC. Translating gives CASSEGPRREGREQFF.

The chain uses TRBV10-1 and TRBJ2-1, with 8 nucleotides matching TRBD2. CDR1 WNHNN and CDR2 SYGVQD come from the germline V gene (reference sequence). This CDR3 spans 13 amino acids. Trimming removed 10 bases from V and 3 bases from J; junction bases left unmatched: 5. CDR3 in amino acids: CAIPGLDYNEQFF. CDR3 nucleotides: TGCGCCATTCCGGGACTAGACTACAATGAGCAGTTCTTC.

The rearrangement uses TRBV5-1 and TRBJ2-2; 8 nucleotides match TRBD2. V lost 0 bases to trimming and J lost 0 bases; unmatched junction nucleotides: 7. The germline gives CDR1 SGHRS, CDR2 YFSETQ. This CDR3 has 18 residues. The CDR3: CASSLGLALSANTGELFF. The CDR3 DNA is TGCGCCAGCAGCTTGGGACTAGCGCTTAGCGCGAACACCGGGGAGCTGTTTTTT.

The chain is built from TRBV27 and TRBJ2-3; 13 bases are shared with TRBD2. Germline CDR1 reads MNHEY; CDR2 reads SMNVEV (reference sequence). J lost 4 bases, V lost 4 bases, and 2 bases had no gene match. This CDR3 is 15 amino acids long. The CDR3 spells CASSSTSGRPDTQYF. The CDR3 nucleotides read TGTGCCAGCAGTTCGACTAGCGGGAGGCCAGATACGCAGTATTTT.

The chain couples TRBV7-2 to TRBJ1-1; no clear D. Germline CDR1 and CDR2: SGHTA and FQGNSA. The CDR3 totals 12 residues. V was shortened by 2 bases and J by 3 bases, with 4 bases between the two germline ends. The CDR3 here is CASSLTYTEAFF. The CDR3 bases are TGTGCCAGCAGCTTAACATACACTGAAGCTTTCTTT. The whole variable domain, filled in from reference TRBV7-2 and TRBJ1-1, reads GAGVSQSPSNKVTEKGKDVELRCDPISGHTALYWYRQSLGQGLEFLIYFQGNSAPDKSGLPSDRFSAERTGGSVSTLTIQRTQQEDSAVYLCASSLTYTEAFFGQGTRLTVV.

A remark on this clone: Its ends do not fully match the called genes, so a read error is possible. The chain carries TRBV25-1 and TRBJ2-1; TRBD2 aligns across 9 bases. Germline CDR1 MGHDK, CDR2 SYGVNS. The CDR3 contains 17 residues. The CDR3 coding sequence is TGTGCCGGCAGTGAAGGGAGCGGGGGGTCCTTTAAACGTGAGCAGTTCTTC. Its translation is CAGSEGSGGSFKREQFF.

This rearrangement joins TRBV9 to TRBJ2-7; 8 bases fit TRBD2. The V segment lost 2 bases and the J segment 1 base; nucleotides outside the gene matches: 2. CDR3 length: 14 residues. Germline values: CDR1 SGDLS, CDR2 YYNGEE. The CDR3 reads CASSVSGASYEQYF. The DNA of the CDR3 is TGTGCCAGCAGCGTTAGCGGGGCTTCCTACGAGCAGTACTTC.

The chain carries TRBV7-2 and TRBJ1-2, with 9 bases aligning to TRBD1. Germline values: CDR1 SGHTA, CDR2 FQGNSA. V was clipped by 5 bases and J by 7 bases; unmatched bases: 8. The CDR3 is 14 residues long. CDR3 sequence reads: CASSPRQGVGGYTF. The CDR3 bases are TGTGCCAGCAGCCCCCGACAGGGGGTAGGTGGCTACACCTTC. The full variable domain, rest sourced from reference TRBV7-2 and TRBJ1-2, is GAGVSQSPSNKVTEKGKDVELRCDPISGHTALYWYRQSLGQGLEFLIYFQGNSAPDKSGLPSDRFSAERTGGSVSTLTIQRTQQEDSAVYLCASSPRQGVGGYTFGSGTRLTVV.

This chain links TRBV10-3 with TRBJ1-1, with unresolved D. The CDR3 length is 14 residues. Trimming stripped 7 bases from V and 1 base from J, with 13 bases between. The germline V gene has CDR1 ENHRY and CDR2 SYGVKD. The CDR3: CAIMQETPNTEAFF. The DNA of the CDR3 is TGTGCCATCATGCAGGAAACTCCGAACACTGAAGCTTTCTTT.

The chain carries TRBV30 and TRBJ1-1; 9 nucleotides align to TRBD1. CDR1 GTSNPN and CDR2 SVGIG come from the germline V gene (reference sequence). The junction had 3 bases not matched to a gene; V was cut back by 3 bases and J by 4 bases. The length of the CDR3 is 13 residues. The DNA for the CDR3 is TGTGCCTGGAGGCGGGGACAGGGCACTGAAGCTTTCTTT. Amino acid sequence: CAWRRGQGTEAFF.

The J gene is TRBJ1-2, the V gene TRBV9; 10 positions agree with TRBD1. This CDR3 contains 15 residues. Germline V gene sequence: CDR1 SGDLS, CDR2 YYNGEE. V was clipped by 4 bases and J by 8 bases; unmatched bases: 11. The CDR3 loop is CASSPRTGGREGYTF. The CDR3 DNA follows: TGTGCCAGCAGCCCCCGGACAGGGGGACGCGAGGGCTACACCTTC. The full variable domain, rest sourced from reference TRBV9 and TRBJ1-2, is DSGVTQTPKHLITATGQRVTLRCSPRSGDLSVYWYQQSLDQGLQFLIQYYNGEERAKGNILERFSAQQFPDLHSELNLSSLELGDSALYFCASSPRTGGREGYTFGSGTRLTVV.

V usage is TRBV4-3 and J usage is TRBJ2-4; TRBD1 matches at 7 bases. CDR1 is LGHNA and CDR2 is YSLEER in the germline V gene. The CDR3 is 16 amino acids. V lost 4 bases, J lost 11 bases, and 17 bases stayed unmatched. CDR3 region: CASSRDRQGLGNLQYF. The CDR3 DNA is TGCGCCAGCAGCCGAGATCGACAGGGCCTCGGTAACCTTCAGTACTTC.

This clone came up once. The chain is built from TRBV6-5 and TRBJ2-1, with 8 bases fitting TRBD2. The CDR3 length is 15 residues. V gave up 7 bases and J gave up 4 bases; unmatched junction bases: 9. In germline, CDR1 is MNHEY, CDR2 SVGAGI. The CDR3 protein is CASISVAGGYNEQFF. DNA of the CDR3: TGTGCCAGCATCTCCGTGGCGGGGGGTTACAATGAGCAGTTCTTC.

CDR3 sequence: CASRDMVGYTF. CDR3 nucleotides: TGTGCCAGCAGAGACATGGTCGGCTACACCTTC. The chain is built from TRBV2 and TRBJ1-2; D remains ambiguous. V lost 6 bases to trimming and J lost 8 bases, with 10 bases between them. Germline values: CDR1 SNHLY, CDR2 FYNNEI. CDR3 length equals 11 residues. The full variable domain, in which reference TRBV2 and TRBJ1-2 provide the parts outside the CDR3, is EPEVTQTPSHQVTQMGQEVILRCVPISNHLYFYWYRQILGQKVEFLVSFYNNEISEKSEIFDDQFSVERPDGSNFTLKIRSTKLEDSAMYFCASRDMVGYTFGSGTRLTVV.

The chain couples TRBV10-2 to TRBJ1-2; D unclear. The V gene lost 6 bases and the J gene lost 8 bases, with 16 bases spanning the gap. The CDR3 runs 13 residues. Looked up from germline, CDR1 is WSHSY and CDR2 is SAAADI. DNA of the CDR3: TGCGCCAGCAGCCTTAATGGGAGGGAGGGCTACACCTTC. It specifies CASSLNGREGYTF.

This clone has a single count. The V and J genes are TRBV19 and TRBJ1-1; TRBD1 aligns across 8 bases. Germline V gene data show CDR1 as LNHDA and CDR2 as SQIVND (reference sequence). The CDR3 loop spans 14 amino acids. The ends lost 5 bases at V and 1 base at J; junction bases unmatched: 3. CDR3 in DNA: TGTGCCAGTAGTGTCGACAGGGGGAACACTGAAGCTTTCTTT. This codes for CASSVDRGNTEAFF.

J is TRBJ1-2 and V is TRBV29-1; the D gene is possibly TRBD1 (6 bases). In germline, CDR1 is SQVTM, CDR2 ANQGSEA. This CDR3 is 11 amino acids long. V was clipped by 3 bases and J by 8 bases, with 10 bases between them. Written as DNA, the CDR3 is TGCAGCGTTGACCAGGGGCTCGGCTACACCTTC. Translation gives CSVDQGLGYTF.

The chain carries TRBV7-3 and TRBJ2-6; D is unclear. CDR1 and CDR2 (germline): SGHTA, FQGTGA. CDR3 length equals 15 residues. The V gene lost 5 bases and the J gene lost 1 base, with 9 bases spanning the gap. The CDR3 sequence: CASSQSGSGANVLTF. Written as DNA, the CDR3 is TGTGCCAGCAGCCAGTCCGGGTCTGGGGCCAACGTCCTGACTTTC.

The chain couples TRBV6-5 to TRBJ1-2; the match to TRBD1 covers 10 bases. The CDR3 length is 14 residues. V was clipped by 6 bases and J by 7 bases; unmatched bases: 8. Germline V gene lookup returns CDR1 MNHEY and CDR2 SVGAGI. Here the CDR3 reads CASSPDRGQGGYTF. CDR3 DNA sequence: TGTGCCAGCAGCCCAGACAGGGGGCAAGGTGGCTACACCTTC.

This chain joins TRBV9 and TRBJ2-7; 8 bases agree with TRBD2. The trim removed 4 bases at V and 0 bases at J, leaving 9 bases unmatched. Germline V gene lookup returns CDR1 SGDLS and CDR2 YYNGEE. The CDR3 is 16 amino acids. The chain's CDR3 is CASSPKASGFSYEQYF. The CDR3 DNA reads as TGTGCCAGCAGCCCCAAAGCTAGCGGGTTCTCCTACGAGCAGTACTTC.